This TCR beta chain was profiled in a study of blood T cell repertoires in COVID-19. At the level of the study: Nucleic acid was either cDNA or gDNA, and it came from T cells, B-cell-depleted T cells, or PBMCs.

The CDR3 is 14 amino acids. With 0 bases clipped from V and 4 bases from J, the junction kept 2 bases outside the gene matches. Germline assignment: CDR1 LGHDT and CDR2 YNNKEL (reference sequence). Under the authors' procedure: Counts of nucleated cells, estimated from reference gene primer amplification, were obtained. The protocol was immunoSEQ multiplex PCR, while the TCRdb copy is restricted to in-frame clones and leaves out a portion. V and J calls and clone size are copied from that table; D and trimming were computed from the DNA. The repertoire holds 100,000 to 120,000 clones, around 84% seen once, with 15% in the top ten.

This chain joins TRBV3-1 (or the pseudogene TRBV3-2) and TRBJ2-7; TRBD2 matches 8 bases. This TCR was recovered from a woman older than 75 with acute or convalescent COVID-19. Specimen: peripheral blood. The CDR3 spells CASSQDRGGYEQYF. The CDR3 nucleotides read TGTGCCAGCAGCCAAGATCGGGGGGGTTACGAGCAGTACTTC.